The 2 T cell receptor beta chains below were found in one sample sequenced in a study of low-dose radiotherapy and immunotherapy resistance in tumors. With TRAV- and TRBV-specific primers, first-strand cDNA was made, covering the alpha and beta chains. It was with a constant-region primer and a V-primer adapter that TCRs were amplified over approximately 20 PCR cycles. TCRdb recomputed calls from the reads with MiXCR, one row per CDR3 protein. The table includes tens of thousands of distinct CDR3 sequences, more than 7.5% detected once. Documented time point: before trial treatment. Sequencing used PBMCs, obtained before treatment. Receptors originate from a male donor with prostate cancer.

In this sample, this clonotype turned up a few times. A far larger clone is just one base off, so this is likely a read error. The chain recombines TRBV4-1 with TRBJ2-5; TRBD2 might be the D (5 bases). This CDR3 has 16 residues. Germline assignment: CDR1 MGHRA and CDR2 YSYEKL. Trimming took off 3 bases at V and 11 bases at J, with 25 bases between the two ends. The CDR3, as DNA: TGCGCCAGCAGCCACGGCGGGTATATCTCCTACAATGAGCAGTACTTC. Translated: CASSHGGYISYNEQYF.

This clonotype was observed a handful of times. The chain links TRBV11-2 to TRBJ2-1, with 7 bases fitting TRBD1. With 5 bases clipped from V and 4 bases from J, the junction kept 2 bases outside the gene matches. CDR1 and CDR2 (germline): SGHAT, FQNNGV. The length of the CDR3 is 13 residues. Here the CDR3 reads CASSMGQYNEQFF. The DNA for the CDR3 is TGTGCCAGCAGCATGGGACAGTACAATGAGCAGTTCTTC.